The present T cell receptor (beta chain) was sequenced within a study of cytomegalovirus exposure and HLA in healthy donors. General study points: Accurate prediction of HLA-A and HLA-B alleles (for most subjects) was reportedly achieved from TCR beta sequences. Productive rates of about 90% or about 30% were seen for most TCR beta V segments in an earlier analysis. 150 to 200 TCR beta chains were listed as cytomegalovirus-associated. As a later analysis showed, a missense DCLRE1C variant was linked to trimming of TCR beta V- and J-genes.

A multiplex PCR was run with 60 Vbeta primers and 13 Jbeta primers. Sequencing was performed with immunoSEQ multiplex PCR; in TCRdb, only in-frame clones are kept and a portion is missing. Found here are 150,000 to 200,000 clones, more than 70% of them singletons; the top ten hold about 3.1%. V shed 2 bases and J shed 3 bases, with 12 bases lying between them. The CDR3 has 14 amino acids. Germline-derived CDR1 and CDR2 are SGHDT and YYEEEE. This clone was seen at least ten times. The target antigen is unknown. The receptor was derived from a male donor in good health and CMV-seronegative. The specimen was PBMCs. This chain joins TRBV5-6 and TRBJ2-7, with D unresolved. CDR3 coding DNA: TGTGCCAGCAGCTTTTGGTCGGGTTACTACGAGCAGTACTTC. This codes for CASSFWSGYYEQYF.